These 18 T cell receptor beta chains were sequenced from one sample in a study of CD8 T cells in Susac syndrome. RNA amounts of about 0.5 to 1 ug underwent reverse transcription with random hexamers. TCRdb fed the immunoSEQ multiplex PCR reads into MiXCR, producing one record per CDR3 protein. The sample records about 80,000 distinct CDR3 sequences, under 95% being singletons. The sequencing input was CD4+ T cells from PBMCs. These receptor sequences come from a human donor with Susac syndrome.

CDR3 protein: CASSRGQSKSYEQYF. The DNA of the CDR3 is TGTGCCAGCAGCAGGGGACAGTCAAAGTCCTACGAGCAGTACTTC. The chain uses TRBV7-2 and TRBJ2-7, with 7 bases aligning to TRBD1. Germline CDR1 reads SGHTA; CDR2 reads FQGNSA. The V segment lost 5 bases and the J segment 1 base; nucleotides outside the gene matches: 8. There are 15 residues in the CDR3.

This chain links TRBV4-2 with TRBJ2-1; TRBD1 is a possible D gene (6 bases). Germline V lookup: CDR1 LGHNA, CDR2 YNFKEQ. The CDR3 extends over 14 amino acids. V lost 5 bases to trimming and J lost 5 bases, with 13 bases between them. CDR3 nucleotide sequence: TGTGCCAGCAGCACAGGGTTCACCGACAATGAGCAGTTCTTC. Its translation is CASSTGFTDNEQFF.

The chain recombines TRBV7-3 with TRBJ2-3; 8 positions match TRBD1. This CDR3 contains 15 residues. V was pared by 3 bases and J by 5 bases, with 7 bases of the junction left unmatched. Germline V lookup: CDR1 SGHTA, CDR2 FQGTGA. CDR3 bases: TGTGCCAGCAGCTTGACAGGGGCCCTCGGAGATACGCAGTATTTT. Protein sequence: CASSLTGALGDTQYF.

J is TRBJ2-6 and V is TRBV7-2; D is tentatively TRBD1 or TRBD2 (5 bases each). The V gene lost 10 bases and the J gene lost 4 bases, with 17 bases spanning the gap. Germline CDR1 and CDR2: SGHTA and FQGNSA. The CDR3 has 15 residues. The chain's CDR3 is CATTGRSAGANVLTF. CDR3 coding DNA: TGTGCCACCACGGGGCGGTCGGCCGGGGCCAACGTCCTGACTTTC.

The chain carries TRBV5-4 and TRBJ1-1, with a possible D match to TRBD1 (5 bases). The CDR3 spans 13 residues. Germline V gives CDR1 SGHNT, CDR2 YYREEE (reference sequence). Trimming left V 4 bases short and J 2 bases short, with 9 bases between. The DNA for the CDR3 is TGTGCCAGCAGCAGGGACTCCAACACTGAAGCTTTCTTT. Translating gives CASSRDSNTEAFF.

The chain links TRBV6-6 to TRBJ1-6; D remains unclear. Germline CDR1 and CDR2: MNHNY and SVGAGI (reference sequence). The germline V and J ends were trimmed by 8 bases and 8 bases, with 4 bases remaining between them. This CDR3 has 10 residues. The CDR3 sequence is CASGDSPLHF. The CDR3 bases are TGTGCCAGCGGGGATTCACCCCTCCACTTT.

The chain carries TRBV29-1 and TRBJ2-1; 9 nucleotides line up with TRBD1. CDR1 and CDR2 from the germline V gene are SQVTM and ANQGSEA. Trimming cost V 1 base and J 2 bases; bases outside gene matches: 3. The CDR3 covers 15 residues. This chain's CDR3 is CSVEGRDRAYNEQFF. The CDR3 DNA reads TGCAGCGTTGAAGGTAGGGACAGGGCCTACAATGAGCAGTTCTTC.

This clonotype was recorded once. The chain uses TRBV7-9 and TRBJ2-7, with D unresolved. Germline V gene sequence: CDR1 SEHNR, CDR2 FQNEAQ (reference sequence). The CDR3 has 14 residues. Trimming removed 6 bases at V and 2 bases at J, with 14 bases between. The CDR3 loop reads CASRPSRSPYEQYF. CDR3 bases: TGTGCCAGCAGGCCCAGTCGATCCCCCTACGAGCAGTACTTC.

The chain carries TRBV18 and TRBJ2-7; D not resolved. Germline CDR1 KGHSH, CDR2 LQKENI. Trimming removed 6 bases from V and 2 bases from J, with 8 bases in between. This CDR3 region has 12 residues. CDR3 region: CASSPQTYEQYF. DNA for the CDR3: TGTGCCAGCTCCCCTCAGACCTACGAGCAGTACTTC.

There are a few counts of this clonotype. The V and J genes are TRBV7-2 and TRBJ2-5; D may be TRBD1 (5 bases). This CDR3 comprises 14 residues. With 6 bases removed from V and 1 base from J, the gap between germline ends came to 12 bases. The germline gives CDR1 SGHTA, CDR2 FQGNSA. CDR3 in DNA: TGTGCCAGCAGTCGTTTTGACAGCCAAGAGACCCAGTACTTC. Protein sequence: CASSRFDSQETQYF.

The CDR3 protein is CASVRVPGNTIYF. The CDR3 nucleotides are TGTGCCAGCGTCAGGGTGCCCGGAAACACCATATATTTT. V and J are TRBV2 and TRBJ1-3, with D possibly TRBD1 on 5 matching bases. The germline V gene encodes CDR1 SNHLY and CDR2 FYNNEI. The CDR3 has 13 amino acids. With 8 bases removed from V and 4 bases from J, the gap between germline ends came to 12 bases.

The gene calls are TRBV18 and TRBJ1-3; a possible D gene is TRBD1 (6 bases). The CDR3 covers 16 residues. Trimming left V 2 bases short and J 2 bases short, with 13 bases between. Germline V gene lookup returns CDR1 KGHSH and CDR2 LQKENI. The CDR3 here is CASSPGRTEAGNTIYF. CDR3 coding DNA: TGTGCCAGCTCACCAGGCAGGACAGAGGCTGGAAACACCATATATTTT. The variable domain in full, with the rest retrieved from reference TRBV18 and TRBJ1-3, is NAGVMQNPRHLVRRRGQEARLRCSPMKGHSHVYWYRQLPEEGLKFMVYLQKENIIDESGMPKERFSAEFPKEGPSILRIQQVVRGDSAAYFCASSPGRTEAGNTIYFGEGSWLTVV.

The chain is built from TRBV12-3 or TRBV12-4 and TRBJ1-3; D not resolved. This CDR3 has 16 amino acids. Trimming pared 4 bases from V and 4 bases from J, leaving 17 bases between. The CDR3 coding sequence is TGTGCCAGCAGTTCCACGCCTCGGGGAAGGGGAAACACCATATATTTT. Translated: CASSSTPRGRGNTIYF.

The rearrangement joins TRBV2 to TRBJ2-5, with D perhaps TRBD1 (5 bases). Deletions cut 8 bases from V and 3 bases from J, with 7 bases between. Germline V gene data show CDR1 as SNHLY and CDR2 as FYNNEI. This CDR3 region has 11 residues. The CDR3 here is CASRREETQYF. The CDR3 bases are TGTGCCAGCCGCAGGGAAGAGACCCAGTACTTC. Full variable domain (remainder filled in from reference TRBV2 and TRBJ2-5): EPEVTQTPSHQVTQMGQEVILRCVPISNHLYFYWYRQILGQKVEFLVSFYNNEISEKSEIFDDQFSVERPDGSNFTLKIRSTKLEDSAMYFCASRREETQYFGPGTRLLVL.

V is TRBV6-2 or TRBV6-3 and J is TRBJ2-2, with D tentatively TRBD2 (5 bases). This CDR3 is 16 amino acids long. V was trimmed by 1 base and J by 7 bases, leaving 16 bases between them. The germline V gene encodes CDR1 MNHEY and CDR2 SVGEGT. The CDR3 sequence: CASSYFPWTDHGELFF. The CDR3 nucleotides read TGTGCCAGCAGTTACTTCCCCTGGACTGATCACGGGGAGCTGTTTTTT.

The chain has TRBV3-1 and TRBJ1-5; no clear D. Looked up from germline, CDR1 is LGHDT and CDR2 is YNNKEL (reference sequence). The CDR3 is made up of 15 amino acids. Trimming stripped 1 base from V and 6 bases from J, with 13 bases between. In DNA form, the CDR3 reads TGTGCCAGCAGCCAAGGGTCGATGCGGGTTCAGCCCCAGCATTTT. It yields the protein CASSQGSMRVQPQHF.

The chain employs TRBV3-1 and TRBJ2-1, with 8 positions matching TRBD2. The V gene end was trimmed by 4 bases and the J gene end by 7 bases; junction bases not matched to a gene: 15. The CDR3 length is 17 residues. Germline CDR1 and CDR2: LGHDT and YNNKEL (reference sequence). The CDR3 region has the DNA TGTGCCAGCAGCCCGCGCAGGGTCGGGGGGGCCAGTAATGAGCAGTTCTTC. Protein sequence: CASSPRRVGGASNEQFF.

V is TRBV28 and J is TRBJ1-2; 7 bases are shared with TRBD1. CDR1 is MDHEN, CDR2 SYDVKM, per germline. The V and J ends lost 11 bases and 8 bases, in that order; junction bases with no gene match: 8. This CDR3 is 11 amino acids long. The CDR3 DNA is TGTGCCTGCACAGGGGTGGAGGGCTACACCTTC. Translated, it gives CACTGVEGYTF.